Following are 4 T cell receptor beta chains from one sample sequenced in a study of T cell clonality in common variable immunodeficiency. Findings of the study overall: Reportedly, TCR beta sequences from common variable immunodeficiency showed fewer deletions and N-nucleotide insertions.

Data came from immunoSEQ multiplex PCR; TCRdb stores just in-frame clones and leaves some out. The data show approximately 21,000 clones, with none appearing a single time. Antigens for these TCRs are unknown. Sequenced: peripheral blood mononuclear cells. Receptors originate from a human donor with common variable immunodeficiency.

This clone was recorded a few times. The read ends 3 residues shy of where the CDR3 ends; the end is completed using the germline J gene. The genes are TRBV7-2 and TRBJ1-4; 9 bases align to TRBD1. CDR1 and CDR2 from the germline V gene are SGHTA and FQGNSA. CDR3 length: 15 amino acids. Incomplete CDR3 DNA: TGTGCCAGCAGCTCGGGACAGGGCGGAGTGGGGAAA. It codes for CASSSGQGGVGK. The CDR3, in full, reads CASSSGQGGVGKLFF.

Concerning this clone: The CDR3 end is not reached by the read, which stops 3 residues before it; the germline J gene fills it in. The chain uses TRBV7-6 and TRBJ2-7, with D perhaps assigned TRBD1 or TRBD2 (7 bases each). There are 15 residues in the CDR3. Trimming left V 5 bases short and J 4 bases short, with 18 bases between. Looked up from germline, CDR1 is SGHVS and CDR2 is FNYEAQ. This CDR3 reads CASSTYRQGGYEQYF. The covered CDR3 bases are TGTGCCAGCAGCACCTACCGACAGGGAGGGTACGAG.

Notes on this clone: The CDR3 end is not reached by the read, which stops 3 residues before it; the germline J gene fills it in. The chain combines TRBV30 with TRBJ1-5; no reliable D call. Trimming pared 5 bases from V and 2 bases from J, leaving 10 bases between. Germline assignment: CDR1 GTSNPN and CDR2 SVGIG (reference sequence). The CDR3 contains 13 residues. The sequenced CDR3 bases are TGTGCCTGGGCAAAAGGTGGCAATCAGCCC. Its translation is CAWAKGGNQP. Given in full, the CDR3 is CAWAKGGNQPQHF.

This clone qualifies as large. This CDR3 is CASSPGQNTGELFF. CDR3 DNA, as far as it was read: TGTGCCAGCAGCCCGGGACAGAACACCGGGGAG. This rearrangement joins TRBV5-4 to TRBJ2-2; a weak D match, TRBD1 (6 bases). The read terminates 3 residues before the CDR3 end, so the remaining end is supplied by the germline J gene. The germline CDR1 and CDR2 sequences are SGHNT and YYREEE (reference sequence). V was shortened by 4 bases and J by 1 base, with 8 bases between the two germline ends. CDR3 length: 14 residues.